This T cell receptor (beta chain) was captured in a study of cytomegalovirus exposure and HLA in healthy donors. Donors had nominal health at sampling but likely had unrecorded immune exposures. Researchers ran the PCR with 60 Vbeta and 13 Jbeta primers. Here immunoSEQ multiplex PCR was the method, and the copy in TCRdb shows in-frame clones only, minus some. The data show about 130,000 clones, with less than 75% seen just once and roughly 2% held by the top ten. This CDR3 has 14 residues. Germline CDR1 LGHNA, CDR2 YNFKEQ. The trim removed 2 bases at V and 3 bases at J, leaving 1 base unmatched. Sequenced sample: PBMCs. This chain connects TRBV4-2 to TRBJ2-7, with 10 bases fitting TRBD2. The TCR sequence derives from a middle-aged woman in good health and CMV-seropositive. CDR3 coding DNA: TGTGCCAGCAGCCAAACTAGCGGGGACTACGAGCAGTACTTC. Translation gives CASSQTSGDYEQYF.